The rows below give T cell receptor beta chains drawn from one sample of a study of CD8 T cells in ankylosing spondylitis. TCRdb recomputed calls from the 5' RACE reads with MiXCR, one row per CDR3 protein. The sample lists about 440,000 distinct CDR3 sequences, roughly a sixth occurring once. Sequenced sample: blood, either unsorted or a sorted T cell fraction (not recorded which). The receptors derive from a male donor with ankylosing spondylitis. Both conserved end residues are part of each CDR3. Fields, in order: J gene, CDR3 length, clone size, V gene, CDR3 protein. Expanded clones are given a class, and other clones once, few, many or no size at all.

TRBJ1-4 | 18 | many | TRBV28 | CASSFSILRGQFNEKLFF
TRBJ2-2 | 15 | many | TRBV7-3 | CASSSLPLNTGELFF
TRBJ2-5 | 16 | few | TRBV12-3/TRBV12-4 | CASSPKGQVTQETQYF
TRBJ1-1 | 15 | - | TRBV27 | CASSPPRNEGTEAFF
TRBJ2-3 | 12 | many | TRBV12-3/TRBV12-4 | CATRGVTDTQYF
TRBJ2-7 | 14 | few | TRBV20-1 | CSALREVGPYEQYF
TRBJ1-3 | 15 | - | TRBV5-1 | CASSSVSSGGNTIYF
TRBJ1-5 | 15 | - | TRBV7-2 | CASSLVAEGSQPQHF
TRBJ2-7 | 12 | few | TRBV10-3 | CATGTASYEQYF
TRBJ2-7 | 14 | - | TRBV3-1 | CASSQRTGRREQYF
TRBJ1-2 | 13 | few | TRBV20-1 | CSAKYNRDYGYTF
TRBJ1-1 | 13 | - | TRBV29-1 | CSVYRGRVTEAFF
TRBJ2-5 | 15 | few | TRBV5-1 | CASSRGTGGEETQYF
TRBJ2-2 | 15 | - | TRBV11-2 | CASSFAGLRGGELFF
TRBJ2-5 | 15 | few | TRBV20-1 | CSPQESDTGRETQYF
TRBJ1-5 | 21 | few | TRBV21-1 | CASSTFPRGTGGADGNQPQHF
TRBJ2-7 | 13 | - | TRBV7-2 | CASSFDRVYEQYF
TRBJ1-3 | 15 | - | TRBV12-3/TRBV12-4 | CATTTADKGENTIYF
TRBJ1-2 | 14 | few | TRBV4-2 | CASSQGPDPSGYTF
TRBJ2-1 | 17 | - | TRBV5-4 | CASSTRQGLSSYNEQFF
TRBJ2-2 | 15 | few | TRBV5-1 | CASSLQGSRTGELFF
TRBJ2-6 | 15 | - | TRBV6-1 | CASSDLSSGANVLTF
TRBJ2-2 | 13 | - | TRBV7-2 | CANVGGVTGELFF
TRBJ2-1 | 15 | few | TRBV2 | CASSEEGRVYNEQFF
TRBJ2-7 | 13 | many | TRBV12-3/TRBV12-4 | CASSFGGSNEQYF
TRBJ2-3 | 14 | - | TRBV20-1 | CSTLAGGAPDTQYF
TRBJ1-1 | 12 | few | TRBV20-1 | CSARAGAGEAFF
TRBJ1-3 | 16 | few | TRBV10-3 | CAISEIPLGSGNTIYF
TRBJ2-7 | 16 | - | TRBV10-2 | CASLPPAGLNAYEQYF
TRBJ2-3 | 13 | - | TRBV6-5 | CASSYSKGRTQYF
TRBJ2-5 | 14 | few | TRBV20-1 | CSATTGGGQETQYF
TRBJ2-7 | 15 | many | TRBV7-9 | CASSLGASPPYEQYF
TRBJ1-1 | 15 | - | TRBV2 | CASSEDMGRNTEAFF
TRBJ1-2 | 14 | few | TRBV4-3 | CASSQSTGSYGYTF
TRBJ1-1 | 15 | - | TRBV5-1 | CASRLGTGVGTEAFF
TRBJ1-5 | 12 | - | TRBV7-6 | CASGIIGQPQHF
TRBJ2-3 | 15 | few | TRBV18 | CASSPNRPGTDTQYF
TRBJ1-4 | 13 | many | TRBV29-1 | CSVGGQGNEKLFF
TRBJ2-3 | 16 | - | TRBV18 | CASSQRLAGVTDTQYF
TRBJ1-2 | 14 | - | TRBV28 | CASSKGGQFYGYTF
TRBJ2-3 | 14 | - | TRBV3-1 | CASSQGRGGDTQYF
TRBJ2-1 | 17 | few | TRBV28 | CASRGGGGPSSYNEQFF
TRBJ2-1 | 12 | few | TRBV24-1 | CAVQSSGPEQFF
TRBJ1-2 | 14 | few | TRBV3-1 | CASSPEPWKDGYTF
TRBJ1-1 | 12 | few | TRBV12-3/TRBV12-4 | CASSPGEGGAFF
TRBJ2-5 | 15 | few | TRBV12-5 | CASGSGTSGQETQYF
TRBJ2-7 | 14 | many | TRBV5-1 | CASSLAGGEYEQYF
TRBJ2-7 | 13 | few | TRBV20-1 | CSARVPASYEQYF
TRBJ2-1 | 15 | - | TRBV6-5 | CASSTSGGIYNEQFF
TRBJ1-1 | 15 | many | TRBV5-1 | CASSPGQGMNTEAFF
TRBJ1-3 | 16 | - | TRBV7-9 | CASSPWTDTSGNTIYF
TRBJ1-4 | 14 | - | TRBV7-9 | CASNPGQGDEKLFF
TRBJ1-2 | 15 | many | TRBV5-1 | CASSLGDTASYGYTF
TRBJ1-5 | 16 | few | TRBV4-1 | CASSLGTGNPPQPQHF
TRBJ2-4 | 16 | few | TRBV5-8 | CASSLAVGLARNIQYF
TRBJ1-5 | 20 | - | TRBV4-1 | CASSQEMTGGASISNQPQHF
TRBJ1-2 | 16 | - | TRBV4-2 | CASSQDGDVGDYGYTF
TRBJ2-3 | 15 | few | TRBV5-4 | CASTLDGYPTDTQYF
TRBJ1-5 | 15 | - | TRBV28 | CASSLSFRGDQPQHF
TRBJ1-1 | 13 | - | TRBV29-1 | CSVMGQQNTEAFF